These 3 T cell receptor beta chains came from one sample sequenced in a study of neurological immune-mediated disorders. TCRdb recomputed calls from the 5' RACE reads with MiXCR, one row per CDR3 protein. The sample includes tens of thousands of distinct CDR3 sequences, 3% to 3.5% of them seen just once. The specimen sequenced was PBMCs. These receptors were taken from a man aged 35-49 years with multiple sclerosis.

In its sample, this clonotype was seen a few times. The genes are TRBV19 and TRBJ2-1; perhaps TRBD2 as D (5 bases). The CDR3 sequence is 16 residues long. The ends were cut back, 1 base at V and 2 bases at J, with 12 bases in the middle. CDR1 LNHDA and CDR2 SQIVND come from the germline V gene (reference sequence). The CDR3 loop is CASSIGVDWPYNEQFF. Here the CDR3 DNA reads TGTGCCAGTAGTATAGGGGTGGACTGGCCCTACAATGAGCAGTTCTTC.

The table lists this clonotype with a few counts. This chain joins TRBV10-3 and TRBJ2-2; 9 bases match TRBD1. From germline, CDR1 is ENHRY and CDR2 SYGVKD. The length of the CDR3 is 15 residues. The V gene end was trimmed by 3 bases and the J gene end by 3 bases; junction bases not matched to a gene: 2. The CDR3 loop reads CAISERDRDTGELFF. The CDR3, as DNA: TGTGCCATCAGTGAAAGGGACAGGGACACCGGGGAGCTGTTTTTT.

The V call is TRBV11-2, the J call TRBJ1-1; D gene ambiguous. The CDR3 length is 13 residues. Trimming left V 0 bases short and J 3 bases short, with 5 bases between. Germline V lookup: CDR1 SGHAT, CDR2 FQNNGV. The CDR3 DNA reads TGTGCCAGCAGCTTAGAGCGGTACACTGAAGCTTTCTTT. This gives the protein CASSLERYTEAFF.